The T cell receptor beta chain under discussion was sequenced for a study of vaccination effects on CD4 cells after COVID-19. Sequencing in the ViraFEST assay came after antigen-specific CD4+ T cells had been expanded with viral peptide pools, which were used to stimulate PBMC. At the end of approximately 10 days of culture, CD4+ T cells were isolated. Of the BNT162b2 and mRNA-1273 vaccines, participants received two doses of one or the other. Nucleocapsid antibodies were negative in the vaccine recipients, who had never had SARS-CoV-2 infection. Points on this clone: Antigen: not known.

The assay was immunoSEQ multiplex PCR, and TCRdb's table has in-frame clones only and misses some. The sample carries around 30,000 clones, over 55% recorded once. J lost 3 bases, V lost 1 base, and 12 bases had no gene match. Germline V gene data show CDR1 as SGHRS and CDR2 as YFSETQ. This CDR3 is 17 amino acids long. Study results and caveats: Infection-derived and vaccine-derived clones contracted markedly late after vaccination.

This material consisted of CD4+ T cells from PBMCs cultured with HCoV-NL63 spike peptides, taken after COVID-19 vaccination. The TCR was taken from a human donor who received a COVID-19 vaccine. The chain employs TRBV5-1 and TRBJ1-2; the match to TRBD1 covers 7 bases. Written as DNA, the CDR3 is TGCGCCAGCAGCTTGAATCCGGCAGGGGGGATGGACTATGGCTACACCTTC. It is translated as CASSLNPAGGMDYGYTF.